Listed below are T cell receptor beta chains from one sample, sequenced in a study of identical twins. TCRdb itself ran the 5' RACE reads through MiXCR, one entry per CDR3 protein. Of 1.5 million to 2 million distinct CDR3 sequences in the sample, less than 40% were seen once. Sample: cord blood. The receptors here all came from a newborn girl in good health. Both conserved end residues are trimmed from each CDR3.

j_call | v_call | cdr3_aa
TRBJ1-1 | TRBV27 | ASSPPTRDKAF
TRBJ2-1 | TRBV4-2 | ASSPVGLAEYNEQF
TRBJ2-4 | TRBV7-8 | ASSLGVAGLYNEQY
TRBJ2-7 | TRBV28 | ASRRLAGYEQY
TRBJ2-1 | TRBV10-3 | AITGTSEYNEQF
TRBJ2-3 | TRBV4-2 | ASSQKGGTDTQY
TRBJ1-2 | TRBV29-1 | SVEGVHGYT
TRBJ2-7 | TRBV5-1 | ASSLEGIDYEQY
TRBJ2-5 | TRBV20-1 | SAEGLAGFQETQY
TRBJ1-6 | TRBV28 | ASSLSRDGYSPLH
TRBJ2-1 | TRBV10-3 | AISLRDRMYNEQF
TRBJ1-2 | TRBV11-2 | ASSPRPLRTNYGYT
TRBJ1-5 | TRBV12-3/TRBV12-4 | ASTTSWGRSNQPQH
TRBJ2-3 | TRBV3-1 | ASSRNKRSGKSTDTQY
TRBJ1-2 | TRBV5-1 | ASSQYREGYGYT
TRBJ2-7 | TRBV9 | ASSVAINVEGLTYEQY
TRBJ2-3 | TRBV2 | ASNMDGYTDTQY
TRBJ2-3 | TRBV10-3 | AISEFGLAGGADTQY
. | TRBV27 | ASSTVRGFDREQY
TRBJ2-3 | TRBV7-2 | ASSSRRRVGDTQY
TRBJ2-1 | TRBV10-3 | AINSADRPNEQF
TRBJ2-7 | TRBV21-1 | ASKPKRPSRSGYEQY
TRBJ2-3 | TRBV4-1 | ASSPIRLGSGTADTQY
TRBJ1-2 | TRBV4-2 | ASSQPGGFGYT
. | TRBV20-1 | SARGATYEQY
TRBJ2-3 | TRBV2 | ASWIPDTQY
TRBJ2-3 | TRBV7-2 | ASSPRLAGFTDTQY
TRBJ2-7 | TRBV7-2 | ASMGLAGAYEQY
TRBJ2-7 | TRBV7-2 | ASSQAGPASYEQY
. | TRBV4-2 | ASRVGGAEGGEQY
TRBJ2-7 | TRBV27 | ASSLSLLGETYEQY
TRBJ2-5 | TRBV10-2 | ASSGGRTYQETQY
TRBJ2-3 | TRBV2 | AGPARGTDTQY
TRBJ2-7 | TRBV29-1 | SVVGPHGDEQY
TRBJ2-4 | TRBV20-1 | SARALVAKNIQY
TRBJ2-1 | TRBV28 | ASSPQGLTRKRF
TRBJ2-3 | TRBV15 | ATSTVSTGLSTDTQY
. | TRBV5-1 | ASSLDLTSGWSSYNEQY
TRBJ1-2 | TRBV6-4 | ASSEARGSGYGYT
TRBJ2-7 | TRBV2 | ASKEGAISYEQY
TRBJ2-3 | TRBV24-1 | ATSDWTGNRDTQY
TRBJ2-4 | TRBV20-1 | SSRMGLGSAIQY
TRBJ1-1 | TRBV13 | ASSLVGVMNTEAF
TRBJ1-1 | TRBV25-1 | ASSEWGGRDTEAF
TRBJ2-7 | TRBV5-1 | ASSLIQGGYNEQY
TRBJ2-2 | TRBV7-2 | ASSLPSTGELF
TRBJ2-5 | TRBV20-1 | SARGPVAQETQY